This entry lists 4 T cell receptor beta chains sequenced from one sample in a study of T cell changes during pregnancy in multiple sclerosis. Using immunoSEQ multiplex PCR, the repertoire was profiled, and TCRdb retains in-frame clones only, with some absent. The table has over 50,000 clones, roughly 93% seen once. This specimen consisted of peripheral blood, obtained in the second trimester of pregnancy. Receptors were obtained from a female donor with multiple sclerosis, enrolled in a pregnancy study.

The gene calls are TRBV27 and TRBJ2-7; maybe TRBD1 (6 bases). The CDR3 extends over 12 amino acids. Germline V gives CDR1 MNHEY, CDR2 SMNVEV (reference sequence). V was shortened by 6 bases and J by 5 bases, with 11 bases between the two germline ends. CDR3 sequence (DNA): TGTGCCAGCAGCCGGGACACCCACGAGCAGTACTTC. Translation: CASSRDTHEQYF.

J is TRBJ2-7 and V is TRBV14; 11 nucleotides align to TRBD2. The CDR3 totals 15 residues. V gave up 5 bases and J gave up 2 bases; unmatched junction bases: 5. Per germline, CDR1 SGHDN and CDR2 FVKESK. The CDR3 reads CASSRTSGRPYEQYF. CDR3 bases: TGTGCCAGCAGCAGAACTAGCGGGAGACCCTACGAGCAGTACTTC.

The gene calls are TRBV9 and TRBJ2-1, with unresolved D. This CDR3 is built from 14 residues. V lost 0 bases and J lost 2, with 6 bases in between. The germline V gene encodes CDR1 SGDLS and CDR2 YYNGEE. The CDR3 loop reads CASSVDRAYNEQFF. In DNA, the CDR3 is TGTGCCAGCAGCGTAGACAGAGCCTACAATGAGCAGTTCTTC.

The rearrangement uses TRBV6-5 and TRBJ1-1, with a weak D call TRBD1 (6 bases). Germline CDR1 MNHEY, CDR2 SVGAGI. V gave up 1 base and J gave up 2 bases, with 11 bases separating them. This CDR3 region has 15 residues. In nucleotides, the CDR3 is TGTGCCAGCAGTTACTTGGGGGCAATAAACACTGAAGCTTTCTTT. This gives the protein CASSYLGAINTEAFF.